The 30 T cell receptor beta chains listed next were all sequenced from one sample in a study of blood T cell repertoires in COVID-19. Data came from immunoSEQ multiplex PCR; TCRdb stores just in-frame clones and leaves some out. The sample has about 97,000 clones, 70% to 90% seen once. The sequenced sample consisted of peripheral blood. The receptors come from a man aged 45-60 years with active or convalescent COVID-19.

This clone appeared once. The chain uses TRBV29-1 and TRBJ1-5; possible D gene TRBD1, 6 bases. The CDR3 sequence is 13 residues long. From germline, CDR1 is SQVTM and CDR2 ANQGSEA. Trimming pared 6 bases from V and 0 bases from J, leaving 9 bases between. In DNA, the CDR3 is TGCAGCGTGCAGGGACATAGCAATCAGCCCCAGCATTTT. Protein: CSVQGHSNQPQHF.

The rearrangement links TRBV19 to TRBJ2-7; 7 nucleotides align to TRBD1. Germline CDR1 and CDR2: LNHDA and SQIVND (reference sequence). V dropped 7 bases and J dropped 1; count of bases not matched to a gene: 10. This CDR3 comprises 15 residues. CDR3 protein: CASTTGAAESYEQYF. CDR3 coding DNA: TGTGCCAGTACCACAGGGGCCGCGGAGTCCTACGAGCAGTACTTC. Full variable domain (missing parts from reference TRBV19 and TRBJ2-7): DGGITQSPKYLFRKEGQNVTLSCEQNLNHDAMYWYRQDPGQGLRLIYYSQIVNDFQKGDIAEGYSVSREKKESFPLTVTSAQKNPTAFYLCASTTGAAESYEQYFGPGTRLTVT.

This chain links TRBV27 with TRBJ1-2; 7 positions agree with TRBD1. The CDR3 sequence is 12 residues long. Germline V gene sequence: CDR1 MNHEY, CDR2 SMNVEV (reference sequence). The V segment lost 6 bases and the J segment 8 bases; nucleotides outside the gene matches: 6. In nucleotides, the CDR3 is TGTGCCAGCAGAGACAGGGCGTGGGGCTACACCTTC. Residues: CASRDRAWGYTF.

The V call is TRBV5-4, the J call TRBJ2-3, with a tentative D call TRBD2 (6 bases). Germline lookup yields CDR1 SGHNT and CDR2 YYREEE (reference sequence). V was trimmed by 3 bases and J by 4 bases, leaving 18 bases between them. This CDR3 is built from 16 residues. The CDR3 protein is CASSWDSVARADTQYF. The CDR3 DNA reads TGTGCCAGCAGCTGGGACTCAGTCGCCAGAGCAGATACGCAGTATTTT.

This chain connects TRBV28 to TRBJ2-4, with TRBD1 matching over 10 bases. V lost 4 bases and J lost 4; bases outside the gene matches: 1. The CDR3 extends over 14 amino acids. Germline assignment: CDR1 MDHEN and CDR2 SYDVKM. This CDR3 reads CASSSGQGKNIQYF. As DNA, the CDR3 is TGTGCCAGCAGTTCGGGACAGGGGAAAAACATTCAGTACTTC.

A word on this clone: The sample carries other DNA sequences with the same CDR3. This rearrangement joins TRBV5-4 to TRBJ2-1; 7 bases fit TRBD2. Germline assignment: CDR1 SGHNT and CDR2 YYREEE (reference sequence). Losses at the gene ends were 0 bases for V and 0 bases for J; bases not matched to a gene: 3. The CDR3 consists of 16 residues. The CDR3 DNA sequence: TGTGCCAGCAGCTTGGGTGGCGGGGGCTCCTACAATGAGCAGTTCTTC. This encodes CASSLGGGGSYNEQFF.

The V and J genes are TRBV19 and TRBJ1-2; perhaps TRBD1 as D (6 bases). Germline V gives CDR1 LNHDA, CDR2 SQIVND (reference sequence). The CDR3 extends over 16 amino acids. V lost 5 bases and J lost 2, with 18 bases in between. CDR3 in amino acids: CASSAPQGRTNYGYTF. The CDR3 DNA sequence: TGTGCCAGTAGTGCGCCACAGGGAAGGACGAACTATGGCTACACCTTC.

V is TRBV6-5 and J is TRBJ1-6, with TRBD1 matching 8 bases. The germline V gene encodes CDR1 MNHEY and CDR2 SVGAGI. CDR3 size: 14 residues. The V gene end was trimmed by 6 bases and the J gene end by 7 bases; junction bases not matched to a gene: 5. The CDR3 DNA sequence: TGTGCCAGCAGGCCCGACAGGGGCAATTCACCCCTCCACTTT. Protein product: CASRPDRGNSPLHF.

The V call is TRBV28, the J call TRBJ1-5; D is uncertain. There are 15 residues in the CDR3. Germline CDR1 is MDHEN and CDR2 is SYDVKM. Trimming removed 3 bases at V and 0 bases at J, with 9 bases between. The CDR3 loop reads CASSFRVTSNQPQHF. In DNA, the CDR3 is TGTGCCAGCAGTTTTCGAGTCACTAGCAATCAGCCCCAGCATTTT.

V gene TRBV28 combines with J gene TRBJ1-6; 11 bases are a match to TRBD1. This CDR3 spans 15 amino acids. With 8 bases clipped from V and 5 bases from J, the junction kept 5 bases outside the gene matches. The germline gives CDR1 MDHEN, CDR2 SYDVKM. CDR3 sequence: CASGGQGANNSPLHF. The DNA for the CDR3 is TGTGCCAGCGGCGGACAGGGGGCGAATAATTCACCCCTCCACTTT.

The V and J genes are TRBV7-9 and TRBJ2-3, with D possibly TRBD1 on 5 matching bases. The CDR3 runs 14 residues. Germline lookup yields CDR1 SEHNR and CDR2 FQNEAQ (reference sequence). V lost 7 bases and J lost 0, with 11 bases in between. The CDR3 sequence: CASKKTESTDTQYF. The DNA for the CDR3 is TGTGCCAGCAAGAAGACAGAAAGCACAGATACGCAGTATTTT.

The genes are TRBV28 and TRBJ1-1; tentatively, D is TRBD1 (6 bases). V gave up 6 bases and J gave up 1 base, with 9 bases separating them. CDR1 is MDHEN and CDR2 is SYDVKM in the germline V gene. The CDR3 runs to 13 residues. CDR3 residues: CASRPTGNTEAFF. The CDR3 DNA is TGTGCCAGCAGGCCGACAGGGAACACTGAAGCTTTCTTT.

The DNA of the CDR3 is TGTGCCAGCAGCTTGCGATTAGGGGGAAACCAAGAGACCCAGTACTTC. This translates into CASSLRLGGNQETQYF. V and J are TRBV5-6 and TRBJ2-5; D is perhaps TRBD1 (6 bases). This CDR3 is built from 16 residues. Germline assignment: CDR1 SGHDT and CDR2 YYEEEE. The ends were cut back, 1 base at V and 0 bases at J, with 13 bases in the middle.

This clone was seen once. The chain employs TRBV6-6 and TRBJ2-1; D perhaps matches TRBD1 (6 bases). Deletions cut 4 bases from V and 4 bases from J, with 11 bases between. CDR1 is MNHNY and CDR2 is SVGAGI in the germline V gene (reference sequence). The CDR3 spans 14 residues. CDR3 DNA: TGTGCCAGCAGTTTGGGACAACCTTACAATGAGCAGTTCTTC. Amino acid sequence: CASSLGQPYNEQFF.

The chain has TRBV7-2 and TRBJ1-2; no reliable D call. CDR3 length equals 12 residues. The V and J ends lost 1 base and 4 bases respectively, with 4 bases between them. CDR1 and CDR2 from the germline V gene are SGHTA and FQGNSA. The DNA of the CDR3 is TGTGCCAGCAGCTTAGACACCTATGGCTACACCTTC. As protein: CASSLDTYGYTF.

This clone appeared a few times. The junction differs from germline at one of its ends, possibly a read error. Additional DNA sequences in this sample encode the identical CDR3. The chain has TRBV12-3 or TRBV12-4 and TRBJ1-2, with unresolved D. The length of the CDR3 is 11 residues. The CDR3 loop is CASSLDYGYTF. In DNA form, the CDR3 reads TGTGCCAGCAGTTTAGACTACGGCTACACCTTC.

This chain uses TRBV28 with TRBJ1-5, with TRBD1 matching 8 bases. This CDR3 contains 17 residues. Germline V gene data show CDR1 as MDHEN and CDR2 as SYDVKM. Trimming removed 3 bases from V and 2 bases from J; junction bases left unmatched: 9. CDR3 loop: CASSLVLGQGGNQPQHF. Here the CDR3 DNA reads TGTGCCAGCAGTTTGGTGCTTGGACAGGGAGGCAATCAGCCCCAGCATTTT.

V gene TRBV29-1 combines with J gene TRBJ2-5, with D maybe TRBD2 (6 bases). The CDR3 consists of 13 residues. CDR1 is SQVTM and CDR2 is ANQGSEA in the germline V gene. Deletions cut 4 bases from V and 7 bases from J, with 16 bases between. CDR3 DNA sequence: TGCAGCGTTGGACTAGATATAGTTGGGACCCAGTACTTC. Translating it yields CSVGLDIVGTQYF.

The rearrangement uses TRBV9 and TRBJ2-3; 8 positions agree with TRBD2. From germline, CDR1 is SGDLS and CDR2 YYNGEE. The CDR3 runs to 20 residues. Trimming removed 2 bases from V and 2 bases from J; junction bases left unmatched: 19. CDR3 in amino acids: CASSVDTSSVSGSTTDTQYF. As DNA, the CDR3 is TGTGCCAGCAGCGTCGACACTAGTAGCGTAAGCGGGAGTACCACAGATACGCAGTATTTT.

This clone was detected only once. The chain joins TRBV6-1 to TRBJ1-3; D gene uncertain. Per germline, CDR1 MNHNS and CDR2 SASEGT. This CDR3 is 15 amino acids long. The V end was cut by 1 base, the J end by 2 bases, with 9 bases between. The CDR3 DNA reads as TGTGCCAGCAGTGAAGTTGCGTATGCTGGAAACACCATATATTTT. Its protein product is CASSEVAYAGNTIYF.

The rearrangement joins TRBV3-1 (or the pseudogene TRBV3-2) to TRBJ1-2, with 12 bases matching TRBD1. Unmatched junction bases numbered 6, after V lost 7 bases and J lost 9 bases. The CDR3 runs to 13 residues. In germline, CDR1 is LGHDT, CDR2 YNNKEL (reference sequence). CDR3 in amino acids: CASNTGTGGSYTF. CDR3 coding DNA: TGTGCCAGCAACACCGGGACAGGGGGCAGCTACACCTTC.

CDR3 protein: CASSLSGGVDEQFF. CDR3 nucleotide sequence: TGTGCCAGCAGTTTAAGCGGGGGGGTTGATGAGCAGTTCTTC. The chain employs TRBV28 and TRBJ2-1, with 10 nucleotides matching TRBD2. From germline, CDR1 is MDHEN and CDR2 SYDVKM. The CDR3 runs to 14 residues. Trimming took 2 bases from V and 8 from J; bases not matched to a gene: 3.

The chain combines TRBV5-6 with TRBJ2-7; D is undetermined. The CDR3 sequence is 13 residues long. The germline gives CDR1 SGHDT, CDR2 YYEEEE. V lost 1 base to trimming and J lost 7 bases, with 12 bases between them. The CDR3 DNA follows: TGTGCCAGCAGCTTGACCCCTGAGGAAGAGCAGTACTTC. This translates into CASSLTPEEEQYF.

CDR3 in amino acids: CASSLTVNTEAFF. For the CDR3, the DNA is TGTGCCAGCAGCCTGACAGTGAACACTGAAGCTTTCTTT. The chain links TRBV14 to TRBJ1-1; weak D call: TRBD1 (5 bases). V shed 4 bases and J shed 0 bases, with 6 bases lying between them. The CDR3 consists of 13 residues. CDR1 SGHDN and CDR2 FVKESK come from the germline V gene.

The chain's CDR3 is CASSLAEISTDTQYF. The CDR3 DNA reads TGTGCCAGCAGCTTAGCGGAGATTAGCACAGATACGCAGTATTTT. The chain combines TRBV7-2 with TRBJ2-3; D gene unclear. The CDR3 covers 15 residues. Trimming removed 0 bases at V and 0 bases at J, with 7 bases between. Germline V gene sequence: CDR1 SGHTA, CDR2 FQGNSA.

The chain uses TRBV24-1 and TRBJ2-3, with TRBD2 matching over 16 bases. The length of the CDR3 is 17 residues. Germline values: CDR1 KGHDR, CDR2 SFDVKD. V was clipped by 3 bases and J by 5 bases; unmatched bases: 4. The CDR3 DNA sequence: TGTGCCACCAGTGATGGGACTAGCGGGGGGGCCAGAGATACGCAGTATTTT. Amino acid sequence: CATSDGTSGGARDTQYF.

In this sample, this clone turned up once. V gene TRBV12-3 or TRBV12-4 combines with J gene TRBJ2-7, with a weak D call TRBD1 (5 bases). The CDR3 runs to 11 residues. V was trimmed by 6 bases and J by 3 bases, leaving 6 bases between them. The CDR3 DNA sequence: TGTGCCAGCAGGGGGCTCTACGAGCAGTACGTC. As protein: CASRGLYEQYV.

CDR3: CASSQVSRNVYF. CDR3 nucleotides: TGTGCCAGCAGCCAAGTTAGCCGGAACGTGTACTTC. The chain combines TRBV3-1 (or the pseudogene TRBV3-2) with TRBJ2-7; D gene unclear. The V gene's germline CDR1 is LGHDT and CDR2 YNNKEL (reference sequence). CDR3 length: 12 residues. V was cut by 1 base and J by 12 bases, with 13 bases left in between.

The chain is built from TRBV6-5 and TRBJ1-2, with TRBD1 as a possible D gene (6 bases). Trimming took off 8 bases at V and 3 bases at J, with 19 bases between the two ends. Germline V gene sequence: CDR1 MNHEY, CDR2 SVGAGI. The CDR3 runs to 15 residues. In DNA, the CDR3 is TGTGCCAGCCATGGCGACAGGCCCCGAGACTATGGCTACACCTTC. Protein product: CASHGDRPRDYGYTF.

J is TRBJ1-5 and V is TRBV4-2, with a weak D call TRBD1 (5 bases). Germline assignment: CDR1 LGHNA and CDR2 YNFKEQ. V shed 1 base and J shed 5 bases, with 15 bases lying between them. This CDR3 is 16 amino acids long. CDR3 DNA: TGTGCCAGCAGCCAAGGAGGTCAAGGGGTTTATCAGCCCCAGCATTTT. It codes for CASSQGGQGVYQPQHF.